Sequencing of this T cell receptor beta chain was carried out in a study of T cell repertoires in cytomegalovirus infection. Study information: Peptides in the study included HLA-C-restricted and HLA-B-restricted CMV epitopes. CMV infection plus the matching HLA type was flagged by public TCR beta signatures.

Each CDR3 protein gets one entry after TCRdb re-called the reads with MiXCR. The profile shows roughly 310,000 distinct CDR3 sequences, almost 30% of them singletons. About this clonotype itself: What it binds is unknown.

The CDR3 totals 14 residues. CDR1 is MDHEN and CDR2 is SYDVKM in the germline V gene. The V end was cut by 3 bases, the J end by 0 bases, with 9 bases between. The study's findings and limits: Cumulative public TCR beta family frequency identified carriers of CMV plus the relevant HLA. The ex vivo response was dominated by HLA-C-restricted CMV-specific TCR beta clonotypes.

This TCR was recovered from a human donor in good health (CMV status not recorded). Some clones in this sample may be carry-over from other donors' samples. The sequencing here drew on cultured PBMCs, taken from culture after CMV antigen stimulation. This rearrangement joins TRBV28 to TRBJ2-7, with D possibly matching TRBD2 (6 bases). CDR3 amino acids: CASSFSGPSYEQYF. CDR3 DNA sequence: TGTGCCAGCAGTTTTAGCGGACCCTCCTACGAGCAGTACTTC.